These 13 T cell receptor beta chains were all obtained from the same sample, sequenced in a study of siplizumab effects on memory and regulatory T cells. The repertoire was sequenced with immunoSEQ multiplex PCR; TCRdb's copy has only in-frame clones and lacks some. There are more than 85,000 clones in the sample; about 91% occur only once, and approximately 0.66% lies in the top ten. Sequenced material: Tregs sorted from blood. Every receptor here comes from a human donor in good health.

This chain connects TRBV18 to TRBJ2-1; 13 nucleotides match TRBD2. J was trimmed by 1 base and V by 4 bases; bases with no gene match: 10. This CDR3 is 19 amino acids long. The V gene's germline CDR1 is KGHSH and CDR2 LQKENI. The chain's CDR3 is CASSHTTSGRRGSYNEQFF. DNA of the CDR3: TGTGCCAGCTCACACACGACTAGCGGGAGGCGGGGGTCCTACAATGAGCAGTTCTTC.

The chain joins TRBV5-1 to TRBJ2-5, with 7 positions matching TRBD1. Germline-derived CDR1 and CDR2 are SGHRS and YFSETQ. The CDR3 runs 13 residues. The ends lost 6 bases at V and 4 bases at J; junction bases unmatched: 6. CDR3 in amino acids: CASIPRQGETQYF. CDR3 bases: TGCGCCAGCATCCCTCGACAGGGAGAGACCCAGTACTTC.

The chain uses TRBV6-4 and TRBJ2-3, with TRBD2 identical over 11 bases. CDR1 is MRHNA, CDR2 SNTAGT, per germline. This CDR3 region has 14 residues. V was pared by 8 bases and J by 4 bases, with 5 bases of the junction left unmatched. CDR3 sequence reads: CASATSGSSDTQYF. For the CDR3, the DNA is TGTGCCAGCGCAACTAGCGGGAGTTCAGATACGCAGTATTTT.

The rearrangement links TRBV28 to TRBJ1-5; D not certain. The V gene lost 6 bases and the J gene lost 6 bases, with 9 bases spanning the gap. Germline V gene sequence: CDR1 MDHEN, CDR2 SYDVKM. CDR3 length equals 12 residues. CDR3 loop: CASSGWGQPQHF. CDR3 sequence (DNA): TGTGCCAGCAGCGGATGGGGTCAGCCCCAGCATTTT.

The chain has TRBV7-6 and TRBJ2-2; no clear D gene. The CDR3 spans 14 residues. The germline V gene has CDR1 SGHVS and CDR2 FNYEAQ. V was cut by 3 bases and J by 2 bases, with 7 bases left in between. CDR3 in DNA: TGTGCCAGCAGCTTTTACACAAACACCGGGGAGCTGTTTTTT. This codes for CASSFYTNTGELFF.

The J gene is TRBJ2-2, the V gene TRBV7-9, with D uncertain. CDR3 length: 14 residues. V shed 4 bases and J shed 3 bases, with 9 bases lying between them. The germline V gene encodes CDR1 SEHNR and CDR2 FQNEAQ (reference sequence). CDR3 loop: CASSWLSDTGELFF. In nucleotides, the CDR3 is TGTGCCAGCAGCTGGTTATCCGACACCGGGGAGCTGTTTTTT. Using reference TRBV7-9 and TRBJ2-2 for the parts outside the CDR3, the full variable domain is DTGVSQNPRHKITKRGQNVTFRCDPISEHNRLYWYRQTLGQGPEFLTYFQNEAQLEKSRLLSDRFSAERPKGSFSTLEIQRTEQGDSAMYLCASSWLSDTGELFFGEGSRLTVL.

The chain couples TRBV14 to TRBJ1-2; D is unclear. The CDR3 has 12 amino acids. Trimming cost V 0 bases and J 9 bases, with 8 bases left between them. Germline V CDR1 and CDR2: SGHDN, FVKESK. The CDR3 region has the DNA TGTGCCAGCAGCCAAGATGATCGACGCTACACCTTC. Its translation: CASSQDDRRYTF.

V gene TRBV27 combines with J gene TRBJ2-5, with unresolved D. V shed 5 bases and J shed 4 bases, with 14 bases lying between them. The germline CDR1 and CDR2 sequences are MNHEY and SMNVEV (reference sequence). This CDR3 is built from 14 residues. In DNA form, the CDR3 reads TGTGCCAGCAGTCCCCTGGGGTGGGTAGAGACCCAGTACTTC. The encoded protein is CASSPLGWVETQYF.

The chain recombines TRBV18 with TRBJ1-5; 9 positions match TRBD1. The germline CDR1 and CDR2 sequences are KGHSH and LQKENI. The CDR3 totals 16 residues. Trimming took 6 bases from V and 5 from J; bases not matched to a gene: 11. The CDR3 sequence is CASSEGQGSSHQPQHF. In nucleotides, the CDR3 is TGTGCCAGCTCTGAGGGACAGGGATCTTCCCATCAGCCCCAGCATTTT.

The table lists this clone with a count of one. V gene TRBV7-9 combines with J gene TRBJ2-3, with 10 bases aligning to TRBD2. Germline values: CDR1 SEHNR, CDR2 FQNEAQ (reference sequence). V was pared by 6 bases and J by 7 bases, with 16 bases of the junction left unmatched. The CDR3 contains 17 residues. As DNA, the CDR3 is TGTGCCAGCAGAGGAGGCCGCGTAGCGGGAGGACGGAATACGCAGTATTTT. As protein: CASRGGRVAGGRNTQYF.

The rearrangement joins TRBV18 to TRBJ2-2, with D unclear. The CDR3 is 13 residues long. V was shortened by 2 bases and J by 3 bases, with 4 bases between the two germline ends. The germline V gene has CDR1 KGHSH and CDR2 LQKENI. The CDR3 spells CASSPGYTGELFF. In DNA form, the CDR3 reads TGTGCCAGCTCACCAGGGTACACCGGGGAGCTGTTTTTT.

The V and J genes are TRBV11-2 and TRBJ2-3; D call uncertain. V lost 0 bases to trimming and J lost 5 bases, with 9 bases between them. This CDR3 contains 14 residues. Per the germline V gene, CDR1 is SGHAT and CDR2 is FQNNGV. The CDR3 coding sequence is TGTGCCAGCAGCTTAGATCTGAGTCTAGATACGCAGTATTTT. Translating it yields CASSLDLSLDTQYF.

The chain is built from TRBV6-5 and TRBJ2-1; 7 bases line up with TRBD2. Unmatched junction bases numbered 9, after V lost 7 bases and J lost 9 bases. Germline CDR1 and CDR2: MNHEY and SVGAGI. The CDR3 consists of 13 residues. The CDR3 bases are TGTGCCAGCACCAGCGGACTAGTACGTGAGCAGTTCTTC. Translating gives CASTSGLVREQFF.